Described below is a single T cell receptor (beta chain) sequence and its context. Assay used: immunoSEQ multiplex PCR; TCRdb lists only in-frame clones, some missing. The sample comprises around 1.1 million clones, approximately 77% of which are singletons, and roughly 0.82% rests with the top ten. This sample was included in a study of shared clonotypes between healthy human individuals. Germline V CDR1 and CDR2: MNHEY, SVGAGI. Trimming cost V 0 bases and J 6 bases, with 15 bases left between them. The CDR3 runs 15 residues. The sequence was collected from a man between 18 and 29 years old in good health. Some clones in this sample may be carry-over from other donors' samples. The sequenced sample was memory CD4+ T cells from PBMCs. Subset specified: CD45RA-negative fraction. The chain combines TRBV6-5 with TRBJ2-7; a weak D match, TRBD1 (6 bases). CDR3 sequence: CASSYSSGEGGEQYF. As DNA, the CDR3 is TGTGCCAGCAGTTACTCCTCAGGGGAAGGTGGCGAGCAGTACTTC.